This T cell receptor beta chain comes out of a study of blood T cell repertoires in COVID-19. Study-level information: Sites in the United States, Italy and Spain provided acute and convalescent COVID-19 samples. PBMCs, B-cell-depleted T cells, or T cells provided the cDNA or gDNA that made up the material.

CDR3 length equals 17 residues. J gave up 5 bases and V 4 bases, and 6 bases lay outside the gene matches. Germline CDR1 and CDR2: SGHNT and YYREEE (reference sequence). Per the study methods: Reference gene primer amplification yielded estimated nucleated cell counts. Profiled with immunoSEQ multiplex PCR; TCRdb holds only in-frame clones, not every one. The V and J calls and the clone size are those of that table, but D and trimming were determined from the DNA. The table lists roughly 100,000 clones, 85% to 90% of them singletons. The sequenced sample was peripheral blood. The V call is TRBV5-4, the J call TRBJ2-2; TRBD2 matches at 15 bases. The clonotype comes from a human donor in a cohort sampled during active COVID-19. In DNA, the CDR3 is TGTGCCAGCAGCCCGGGACTAGCGGGAGGATATACCGGGGAGCTGTTTTTT. This sequence encodes CASSPGLAGGYTGELFF.